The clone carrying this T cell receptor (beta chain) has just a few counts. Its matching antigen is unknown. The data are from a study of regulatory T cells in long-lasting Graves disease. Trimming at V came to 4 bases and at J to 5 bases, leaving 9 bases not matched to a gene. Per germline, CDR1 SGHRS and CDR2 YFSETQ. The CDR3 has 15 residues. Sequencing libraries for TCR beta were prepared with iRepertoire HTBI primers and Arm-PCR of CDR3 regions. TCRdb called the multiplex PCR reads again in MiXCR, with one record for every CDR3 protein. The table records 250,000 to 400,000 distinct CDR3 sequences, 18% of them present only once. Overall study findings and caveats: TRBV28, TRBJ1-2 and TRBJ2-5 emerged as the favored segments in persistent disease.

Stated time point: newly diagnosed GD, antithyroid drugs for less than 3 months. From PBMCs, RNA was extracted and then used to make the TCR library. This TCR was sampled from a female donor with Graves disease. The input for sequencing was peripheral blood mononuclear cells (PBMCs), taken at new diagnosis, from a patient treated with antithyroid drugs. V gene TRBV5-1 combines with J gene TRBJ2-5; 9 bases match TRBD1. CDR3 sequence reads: CASSPRGTGKETQYF. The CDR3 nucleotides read TGCGCCAGCAGCCCGCGGGGGACAGGGAAGGAGACCCAGTACTTC.